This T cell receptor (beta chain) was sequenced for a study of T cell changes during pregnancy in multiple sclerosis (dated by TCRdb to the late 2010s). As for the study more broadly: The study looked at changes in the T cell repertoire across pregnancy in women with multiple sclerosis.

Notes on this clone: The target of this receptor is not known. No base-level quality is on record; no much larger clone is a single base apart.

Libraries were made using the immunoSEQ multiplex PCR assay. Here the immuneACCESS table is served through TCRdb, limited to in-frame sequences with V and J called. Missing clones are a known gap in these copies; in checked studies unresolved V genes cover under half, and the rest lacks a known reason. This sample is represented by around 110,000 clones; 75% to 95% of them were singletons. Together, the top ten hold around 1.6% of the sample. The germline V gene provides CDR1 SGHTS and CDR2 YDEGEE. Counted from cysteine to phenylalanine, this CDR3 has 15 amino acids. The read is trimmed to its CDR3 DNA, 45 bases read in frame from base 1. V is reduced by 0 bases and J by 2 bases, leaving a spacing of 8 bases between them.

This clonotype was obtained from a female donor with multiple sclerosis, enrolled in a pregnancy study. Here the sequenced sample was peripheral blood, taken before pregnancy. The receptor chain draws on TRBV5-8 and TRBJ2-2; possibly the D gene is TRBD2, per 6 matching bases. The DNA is TGTGCCAGCAGCTTGGACGGGAGTAACACCGGGGAGCTGTTTTTT. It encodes CASSLDGSNTGELFF. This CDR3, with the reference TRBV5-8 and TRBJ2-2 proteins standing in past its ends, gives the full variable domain EAGVTQSPTHLIKTRGQQATLRCSPISGHTSVYWYQQALGLGLQFLLWYDEGEERNRGNFPPRFSGRQFPNYSSELNVNALELEDSALYLCASSLDGSNTGELFFGEGSRLTVL.